A single sample gave rise to the 9 T cell receptor beta chains below, sequenced in a study of cytomegalovirus exposure and HLA in healthy donors. Vbeta (60) and Jbeta (13) primers were used in the PCR. Only in-frame clones appear in the TCRdb table, and some are missing; sequencing was by immunoSEQ multiplex PCR. The table shows about 86,000 clones, with about three quarters occurring only once. The sequenced material came from PBMCs. The receptors were gathered from a female donor in good health and CMV-seronegative.

This clone has more than one count but fewer than ten. The V call is TRBV6-5, the J call TRBJ1-1; the D is unclear. The V and J ends lost 1 base and 7 bases respectively, with 4 bases between them. The CDR3 sequence is 11 residues long. Germline-derived CDR1 and CDR2 are MNHEY and SVGAGI. The CDR3 bases are TGTGCCAGCAGTTACTTCGGTGAAGCTTTCTTT. Encoded protein: CASSYFGEAFF.

This chain links TRBV7-2 with TRBJ1-5, with D possibly TRBD1 on 5 matching bases. There are 12 residues in the CDR3. V dropped 5 bases and J dropped 7 bases, with 9 bases sitting between them. Germline lookup yields CDR1 SGHTA and CDR2 FQGNSA. CDR3 nucleotides: TGTGCCAGCAGCGGGGGAGGCCAGCCCCAGCATTTT. Amino acid sequence: CASSGGGQPQHF. The full variable domain, with the rest looked up from reference TRBV7-2 and TRBJ1-5, is GAGVSQSPSNKVTEKGKDVELRCDPISGHTALYWYRQSLGQGLEFLIYFQGNSAPDKSGLPSDRFSAERTGGSVSTLTIQRTQQEDSAVYLCASSGGGQPQHFGDGTRLSIL.

The chain employs TRBV5-1 and TRBJ1-2; TRBD1 is a possible D gene (5 bases). CDR1 and CDR2 (germline): SGHRS, YFSETQ. The ends were cut back, 2 bases at V and 1 base at J, with 15 bases in the middle. This CDR3 contains 16 residues. CDR3: CASSFGQGRFNYGYTF. The CDR3 DNA sequence: TGCGCCAGCAGCTTTGGCCAGGGCAGGTTTAACTATGGCTACACCTTC.

This chain links TRBV4-2 with TRBJ1-3; D is undetermined. V lost 0 bases and J 0 bases, leaving 6 bases between the germline ends. The CDR3 runs to 15 residues. Germline CDR1 and CDR2: LGHNA and YNFKEQ. CDR3 sequence reads: CASSQDQNSGNTIYF. The CDR3 DNA follows: TGTGCCAGCAGCCAAGATCAGAACTCTGGAAACACCATATATTTT.

The chain combines TRBV7-9 with TRBJ2-1; TRBD2 aligns across 11 bases. J was trimmed by 8 bases and V by 3 bases; bases with no gene match: 9. The CDR3 contains 16 residues. Per the germline V gene, CDR1 is SEHNR and CDR2 is FQNEAQ (reference sequence). CDR3 sequence reads: CASSLLLAGAIDEQFF. Here the CDR3 DNA reads TGTGCCAGCAGCTTGTTACTAGCGGGAGCCATCGATGAGCAGTTCTTC.

The CDR3: CASSLGLFGTGYLSYEQYF. The CDR3 DNA sequence: TGCGCCAGCAGCTTGGGTTTGTTCGGGACAGGATACCTCTCCTACGAGCAGTACTTC. The chain combines TRBV5-1 with TRBJ2-7, with TRBD1 matching over 8 bases. Germline CDR1 SGHRS, CDR2 YFSETQ. The CDR3 extends over 19 amino acids. With 0 bases clipped from V and 0 bases from J, the junction kept 14 bases outside the gene matches.

As for this clone: Other DNA variants within this sample encode the same CDR3. The genes are TRBV7-2 and TRBJ1-5; 8 bases line up with TRBD1. CDR3 length: 15 amino acids. From germline, CDR1 is SGHTA and CDR2 FQGNSA. V gave up 1 base and J gave up 4 bases; unmatched junction bases: 3. CDR3 sequence (DNA): TGTGCCAGCAGCTTAGTCGGACAGGGAAATCAGCCCCAGCATTTT. Translated, it gives CASSLVGQGNQPQHF.

The gene calls are TRBV2 and TRBJ2-7, with 14 bases matching TRBD2. With 6 bases clipped from V and 5 bases from J, the junction kept 6 bases outside the gene matches. The CDR3 contains 15 residues. The germline gives CDR1 SNHLY, CDR2 FYNNEI. This chain's CDR3 is CASSPGLAGGHEQYF. The DNA for the CDR3 is TGTGCCAGCAGCCCAGGACTAGCGGGAGGCCACGAGCAGTACTTC.

The rearrangement uses TRBV14 and TRBJ1-2; possibly TRBD1 for D (5 bases). Germline V gene sequence: CDR1 SGHDN, CDR2 FVKESK. V gave up 4 bases and J gave up 3 bases, with 21 bases separating them. The CDR3 is 17 amino acids. The CDR3 here is CASSRGGGSGLDYGYTF. In DNA form, the CDR3 reads TGTGCCAGCAGCCGTGGGGGAGGTAGCGGGCTCGACTATGGCTACACCTTC.